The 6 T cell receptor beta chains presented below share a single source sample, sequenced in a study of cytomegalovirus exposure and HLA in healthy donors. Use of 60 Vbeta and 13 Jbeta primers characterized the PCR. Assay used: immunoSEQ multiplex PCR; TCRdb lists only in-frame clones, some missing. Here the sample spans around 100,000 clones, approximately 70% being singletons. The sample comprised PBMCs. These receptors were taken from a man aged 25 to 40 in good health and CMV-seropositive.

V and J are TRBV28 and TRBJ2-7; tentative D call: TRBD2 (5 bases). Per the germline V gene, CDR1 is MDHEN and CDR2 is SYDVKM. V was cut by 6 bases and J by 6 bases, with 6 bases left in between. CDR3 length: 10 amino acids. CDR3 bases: TGTGCCAGCAGGAGGGTCGAGCAGTACGTC. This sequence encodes CASRRVEQYV.

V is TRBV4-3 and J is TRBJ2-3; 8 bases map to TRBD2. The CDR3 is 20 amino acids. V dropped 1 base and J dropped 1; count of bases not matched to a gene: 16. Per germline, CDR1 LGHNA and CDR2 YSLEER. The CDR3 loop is CASSQGPAGAFPTGTDTQYF. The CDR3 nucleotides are TGCGCCAGCAGCCAAGGACCAGCGGGGGCCTTTCCCACTGGCACAGATACGCAGTATTTT.

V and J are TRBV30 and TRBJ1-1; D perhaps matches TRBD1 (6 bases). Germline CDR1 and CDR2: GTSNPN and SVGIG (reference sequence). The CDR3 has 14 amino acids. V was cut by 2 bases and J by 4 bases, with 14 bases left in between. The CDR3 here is CAWSSAGRGTEAFF. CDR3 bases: TGTGCCTGGAGTTCGGCGGGCAGGGGCACTGAAGCTTTCTTT.

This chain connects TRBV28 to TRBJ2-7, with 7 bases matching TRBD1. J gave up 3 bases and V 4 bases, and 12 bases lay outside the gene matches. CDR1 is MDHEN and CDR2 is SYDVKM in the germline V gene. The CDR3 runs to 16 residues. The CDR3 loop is CASSSPLFRQGYEQYV. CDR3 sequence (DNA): TGTGCCAGCAGTTCCCCCCTCTTTAGACAGGGCTACGAGCAGTACGTC.

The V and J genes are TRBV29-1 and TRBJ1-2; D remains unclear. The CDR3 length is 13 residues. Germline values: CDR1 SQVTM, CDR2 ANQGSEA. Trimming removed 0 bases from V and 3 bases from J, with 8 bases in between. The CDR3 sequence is CSVEDGEDYGYTF. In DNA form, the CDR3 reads TGCAGCGTTGAAGATGGAGAGGACTATGGCTACACCTTC.

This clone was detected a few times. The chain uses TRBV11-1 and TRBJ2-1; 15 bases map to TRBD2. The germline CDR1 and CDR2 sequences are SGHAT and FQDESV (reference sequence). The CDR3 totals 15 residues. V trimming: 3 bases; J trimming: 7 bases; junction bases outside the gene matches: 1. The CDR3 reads CASSLGTSGRNEQFF. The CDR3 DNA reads TGTGCCAGCAGCTTGGGGACTAGCGGGAGGAATGAGCAGTTCTTC.